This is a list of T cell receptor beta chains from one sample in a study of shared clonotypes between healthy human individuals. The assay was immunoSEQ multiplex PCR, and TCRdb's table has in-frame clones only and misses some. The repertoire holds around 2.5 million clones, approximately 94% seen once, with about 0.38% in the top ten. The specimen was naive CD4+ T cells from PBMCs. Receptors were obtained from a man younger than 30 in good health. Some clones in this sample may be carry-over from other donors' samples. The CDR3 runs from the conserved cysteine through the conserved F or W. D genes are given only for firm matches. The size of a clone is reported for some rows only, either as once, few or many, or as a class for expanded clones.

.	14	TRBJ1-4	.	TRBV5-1	TGCGCCAGCAGCCCTGCTGGGGGGAGTGAAAAACTGTTTTTT	CASSPAGGSEKLFF
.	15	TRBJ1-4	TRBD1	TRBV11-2	TGTGCCAGCAGCTTATTATTCCACAGGGGTGAAAAACTGTTTTTT	CASSLLFHRGEKLFF
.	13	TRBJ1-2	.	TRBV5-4	TGTGCCAGCAGCTGGACCGGGGGAAGAGGCTACACCTTC	CASSWTGGRGYTF
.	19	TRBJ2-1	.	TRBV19	TGTGCCAGTAGTATATTAGACAGAGCAAGACAAAGCTCCTACAATGAGCAGTTCTTC	CASSILDRARQSSYNEQFF
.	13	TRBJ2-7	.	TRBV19	TGTGCCAGTAGTATGGACGGTGGCTACGAGCAGTACTTC	CASSMDGGYEQYF
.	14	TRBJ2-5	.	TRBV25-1	TGTGCCAGCAGTGAACCCGGGACCCAAGAGACCCAGTACTTC	CASSEPGTQETQYF
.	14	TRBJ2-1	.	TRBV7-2	TGTGCCAGCAGTCAACGCCGGTCCCCAACCGAGCATTTCTTC	CASSQRRSPTEHFF
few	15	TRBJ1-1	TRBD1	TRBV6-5	TGTGCCAGCAGTTACGACCGGGACAGGTCTACTGAAGCTTTCTTT	CASSYDRDRSTEAFF
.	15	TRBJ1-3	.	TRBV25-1	TGTGCCAGCAGTGACACCCGGACGTCTGGAAACACCATATATTTT	CASSDTRTSGNTIYF
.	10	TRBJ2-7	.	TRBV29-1	TGCAGCGGCGGAGAAAACGAGCAGTACTTC	CSGGENEQYF
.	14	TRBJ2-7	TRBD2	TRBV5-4	TGTGCCAGCAAAAATAGCGGGCGTTCCTACGAGCAGTACTTC	CASKNSGRSYEQYF